There are a few counts of the clone carrying this T cell receptor beta chain. Its antigen is undetermined. This record belongs to a study of cytomegalovirus exposure and HLA in healthy donors. Study-wide results and caveats: HLA allele associations emerged for 15,000 to 20,000 TCR beta sequences in a later analysis, at 0.05 false discovery rate. Accurate predictions that matched the HLA-A and HLA-B alleles of most subjects were reportedly made from TCR beta sequences. The analysis excluded some indistinguishable V segments, including TRBV6-2 and TRBV6-3.

PCR was performed using 60 Vbeta and 13 Jbeta primers. Method: immunoSEQ multiplex PCR; TCRdb's copy keeps in-frame clones and lacks some. The sample contains 130,000 or so clones, around three quarters of which appear only once. This CDR3 contains 15 residues. V lost 6 bases, J lost 9 bases, and 16 bases stayed unmatched. CDR1 is MNHNY and CDR2 is SVGAGI in the germline V gene (reference sequence). The donors were healthy bone marrow donors. The receptor was isolated from a woman between 35 and 50 years old in good health and CMV-seronegative. This chain connects TRBV6-6 to TRBJ2-7; 8 bases map to TRBD2. Sequencing was done on a sample of PBMCs. This CDR3 reads CASSPRSGRGGWQYF. CDR3 nucleotides: TGTGCCAGCAGCCCTAGAAGCGGGAGAGGTGGGTGGCAGTACTTC.